Below are 14 T cell receptor beta chains sequenced from a single sample in a study of control samples from healthy donors and cancer patients (dated by TCRdb to the early 2020s). The library was generated by the immunoSEQ multiplex PCR assay. As stored in TCRdb, this immuneACCESS dataset retains in-frame rearrangements with V and J assigned. A fraction of the clones does not appear; measured against another copy, unresolved V genes explain less than half of the discrepancy, and the remainder lacks a known reason. Counted in this sample were some 150,000 clones; 94% of them appeared once. About an eighth of the sample is held by the ten biggest clonotypes. Input material: blood. The source of these receptors is a man in his forties in good health.

The V call is TRBV15, the J call TRBJ1-2, with D unclear. V was pared by 9 bases and J by 2 bases, with 10 bases between. The germline gives CDR1 LNHNV, CDR2 YYDKDF (reference sequence). This CDR3 is built from 12 residues. The chain's CDR3 is CATAQRNYGYTF. In DNA form, the CDR3 reads TGTGCCACTGCACAGAGGAACTATGGCTACACCTTC.

This clone is a singleton in its sample. The chain couples TRBV5-1 to TRBJ2-7; D possibly corresponds to TRBD2 (6 bases). The CDR3 runs 12 residues. Per the germline V gene, CDR1 is SGHRS and CDR2 is YFSETQ. The V gene lost 3 bases and the J gene lost 3 bases, with 7 bases spanning the gap. The CDR3, as DNA: TGCGCCAGCAGCTACGGGGGCTACGAGCAGTACTTC. It translates to CASSYGGYEQYF. The full variable domain, with the rest looked up from reference TRBV5-1 and TRBJ2-7, is KAGVTQTPRYLIKTRGQQVTLSCSPISGHRSVSWYQQTPGQGLQFLFEYFSETQRNKGNFPGRFSGRQFSNSRSEMNVSTLELGDSALYLCASSYGGYEQYFGPGTRLTVT.

This chain connects TRBV7-2 to TRBJ1-1, with 9 bases matching TRBD1. Germline V gene sequence: CDR1 SGHTA, CDR2 FQGNSA. V lost 5 bases to trimming and J lost 4 bases; unmatched junction nucleotides: 8. The CDR3 sequence is 15 residues long. CDR3 sequence (DNA): TGTGCCAGCAGCGGAGAGGGACAGGGCGGCACTGAAGCTTTCTTT. Residues: CASSGEGQGGTEAFF.

J is TRBJ2-1 and V is TRBV28; TRBD2 matches 10 bases. Unmatched junction bases numbered 14, after V lost 3 bases and J lost 3 bases. Germline lookup yields CDR1 MDHEN and CDR2 SYDVKM. This CDR3 comprises 19 residues. CDR3 protein: CASSFDRPLAGGSYNEQFF. As DNA, the CDR3 is TGTGCCAGCAGTTTCGACCGGCCTTTAGCGGGAGGAAGCTACAATGAGCAGTTCTTC. The variable domain in full, completed from reference TRBV28 and TRBJ2-1, reads DVKVTQSSRYLVKRTGEKVFLECVQDMDHENMFWYRQDPGLGLRLIYFSYDVKMKEKGDIPEGYSVSREKKERFSLILESASTNQTSMYLCASSFDRPLAGGSYNEQFFGPGTRLTVL.

The chain couples TRBV6-5 to TRBJ2-7; 9 bases line up with TRBD1. CDR3 length: 14 residues. The germline V gene has CDR1 MNHEY and CDR2 SVGAGI. J was trimmed by 3 bases and V by 7 bases; bases with no gene match: 7. The CDR3 protein is CASNRDRDHYEQYF. CDR3 DNA sequence: TGTGCCAGCAACCGGGACAGGGACCACTACGAGCAGTACTTC.

This chain links TRBV12-3 or TRBV12-4 with TRBJ1-6; D gene ambiguous. The ends were cut back, 0 bases at V and 10 bases at J, with 7 bases in the middle. CDR3 size: 13 residues. This chain's CDR3 is CASSLAASSPLHF. The CDR3 DNA reads as TGTGCCAGCAGTTTAGCTGCCAGCTCACCCCTCCACTTT.

CDR3 DNA sequence: TGCGCCAGCAGCCTGGGGCCCCGGGATGAAAAACTGTTTTTT. This translates into CASSLGPRDEKLFF. This sequence joins TRBV4-3 and TRBJ1-4, with D possibly TRBD1 on 5 matching bases. This CDR3 contains 14 residues. Per germline, CDR1 LGHNA and CDR2 YSLEER. Trimming removed 4 bases from V and 6 bases from J, with 12 bases in between.

In this sample, this clone turned up once. In DNA form, the CDR3 reads TGTGCCAGCATCAACGGGCTCTTTTCGGCGGGAACTGAAGCTTTCTTT. Translation gives CASINGLFSAGTEAFF. V gene TRBV3-1 (or the pseudogene TRBV3-2) combines with J gene TRBJ1-1; D gene uncertain. V was shortened by 7 bases and J by 5 bases, with 23 bases between the two germline ends. CDR3 length: 16 residues. CDR1 and CDR2 from the germline V gene are LGHDT and YNNKEL (reference sequence).

The chain links TRBV7-8 to TRBJ1-2; 9 bases line up with TRBD1. This CDR3 has 14 amino acids. The ends lost 1 base at V and 7 bases at J; junction bases unmatched: 4. Germline loops: CDR1 SGHVS, CDR2 FQNEAQ. The CDR3 DNA reads as TGTGCCAGCAGCTTAGTACAGGGGGCGAGTGGCTACACCTTC. It translates to CASSLVQGASGYTF.

The V and J genes are TRBV4-3 and TRBJ2-3; D ambiguous. CDR1 is LGHNA and CDR2 is YSLEER in the germline V gene. The CDR3 spans 13 residues. V was cut by 1 base and J by 4 bases, with 6 bases left in between. CDR3 in amino acids: CASSQGGPDTQYF. For the CDR3, the DNA is TGCGCCAGCAGCCAAGGTGGGCCAGATACGCAGTATTTT.

In this sample, this clone turned up once. The J gene is TRBJ1-5, the V gene TRBV28; no reliable D call. Trimming stripped 8 bases from V and 1 base from J, with 12 bases between. There are 14 residues in the CDR3. CDR1 and CDR2 from the germline V gene are MDHEN and SYDVKM. CDR3 loop: CASSPGGSNQPQHF. CDR3 bases: TGTGCCAGCTCTCCGGGTGGAAGCAATCAGCCCCAGCATTTT.

The table lists this clone with a count of one. The V gene is TRBV11-2, the J gene TRBJ2-7; D uncertain. Germline values: CDR1 SGHAT, CDR2 FQNNGV. Between the trimmed V and J ends, which lost 1 base and 1 base, there was a span of 8 bases. This CDR3 comprises 14 residues. CDR3 coding DNA: TGTGCCAGCAGCTTAGGCGGTTCTTCCTACGAGCAGTACTTC. Translated: CASSLGGSSYEQYF.

The chain links TRBV11-2 to TRBJ1-4; D possibly corresponds to TRBD1 (5 bases). V was trimmed by 6 bases and J by 4 bases, leaving 18 bases between them. This CDR3 has 16 amino acids. Germline CDR1 is SGHAT and CDR2 is FQNNGV. The CDR3 reads CASSPRRHRINEKLFF. CDR3 DNA: TGTGCCAGCAGTCCCAGGCGTCACAGGATTAATGAAAAACTGTTTTTT.

The rearrangement uses TRBV9 and TRBJ1-2, with D possibly being TRBD1 (6 bases). Germline V gives CDR1 SGDLS, CDR2 YYNGEE. V lost 4 bases to trimming and J lost 4 bases, with 20 bases between them. CDR3 length equals 16 residues. The CDR3 sequence: CASSSSRDISLYGYTF. CDR3 DNA sequence: TGTGCCAGCAGCTCCTCCCGGGACATTAGTCTCTATGGCTACACCTTC.